Listed below are T cell receptor beta chains from one sample, sequenced in a study of T cells in Graves' hyperthyroidism and ophthalmopathy. Via MiXCR, TCRdb re-called the multiplex PCR reads, giving one row per CDR3 protein. This repertoire shows some 490,000 distinct CDR3 sequences, more than 15% found once; its top ten account for about 31%. Material: blood. These receptors originate from a woman aged 25 to 39 with Graves' ophthalmopathy. CDR3s include the opening cysteine and the closing phenylalanine or tryptophan. D genes are given only for firm matches. Part of the rows lack a size; the others show once, few, many or a class for expanded clones.

TRBV27	-	-	TRBJ2-3	14	CASSFSSPTGTQYF	TGTGCCAGCAGTTTCTCCTCTCCGACAGGTACGCAGTATTTT
TRBV20-1	-	TRBD2	TRBJ2-3	16	CSANGDSSGRADTQYF	TGCAGTGCGAACGGGGACTCTAGCGGGAGGGCAGATACGCAGTATTTT
TRBV4-3	-	-	TRBJ2-1	13	CASSQDYFNEQFF	TGCGCCAGCAGCCAAGACTACTTCAATGAGCAGTTCTTC
TRBV10-3	few	TRBD1	TRBJ2-3	15	CAISGTGEVSDTQYF	TGTGCCATCAGTGGGACAGGGGAAGTGTCAGATACGCAGTATTTT
TRBV5-1	many	-	TRBJ2-3	15	CASSLAAQLRDTQYF	TGCGCCAGCAGCTTGGCCGCTCAACTCAGAGATACGCAGTATTTT
TRBV6-5	-	TRBD1	TRBJ2-7	15	CASSYGQGLSYEQYF	TGTGCCAGCAGTTACGGACAGGGCCTCTCCTACGAGCAGTACTTC
TRBV5-1	once	-	TRBJ1-4	13	CASSLDRAEKLFF	TGCGCCAGCAGCTTGGACAGGGCTGAAAAACTGTTTTTT
TRBV2	few	TRBD1	TRBJ1-2	14	CASSRGQGAYGYTF	TGTGCCAGCAGTCGCGGACAGGGGGCCTATGGCTACACCTTC
TRBV27	many	-	TRBJ1-1	15	CASNRAGSGNTEAFF	TGTGCCAGCAATCGGGCAGGCTCTGGGAACACTGAAGCTTTCTTT
TRBV20-1	many	TRBD1	TRBJ1-5	15	CSALKQGANPQPQHF	TGCAGTGCTCTAAAACAGGGGGCAAACCCTCAGCCCCAGCATTTT
TRBV5-1	many	-	TRBJ1-1	15	CASSDRGEANTEAFF	TGCGCCAGCAGCGATCGAGGGGAGGCGAACACTGAAGCTTTCTTT
TRBV6-1	many	TRBD2	TRBJ2-1	15	CASGRLAGKAYEQFF	TGTGCCAGCGGTCGACTAGCGGGAAAGGCTTATGAGCAGTTCTTC
TRBV7-8	few	-	TRBJ1-1	18	CASSFREAGLSRGTEAFF	TGTGCCAGCAGCTTTCGGGAGGCAGGGTTGAGCAGAGGAACTGAAGCTTTCTTT
TRBV19	-	-	TRBJ2-1	14	CASSVGGPNNGQFF	TGTGCCAGTAGTGTCGGAGGGCCGAATAATGGGCAGTTCTTC
TRBV3-1	-	TRBD1	TRBJ2-5	16	CASSEARTGVLETQYF	TGTGCCAGCAGCGAAGCCCGGACAGGGGTTTTAGAGACCCAGTACTTC
TRBV12-3/TRBV12-4	many	-	TRBJ2-5	13	CASSVSRQETQYF	TGTGCCAGCAGCGTTAGTAGACAAGAGACCCAGTACTTC
TRBV29-1	-	-	TRBJ2-2	14	CSVEDTQNTGELFF	TGCAGCGTTGAGGATACACAGAACACCGGGGAGCTGTTTTTT
TRBV28	many	TRBD2	TRBJ2-7	14	CATLRREGRAEQYF	TGTGCCACCCTTCGGCGGGAGGGCCGTGCCGAGCAGTACTTC
TRBV19	many	-	TRBJ2-1	13	CASSPVFGIEQFF	TGTGCCAGTAGTCCCGTGTTTGGGATTGAGCAGTTCTTC
TRBV24-1	-	-	TRBJ2-6	13	CATSGSGANVLTF	TGTGCCACCAGTGGCTCTGGGGCCAACGTCCTGACTTTC
TRBV7-9	-	TRBD1	TRBJ1-4	15	CASSPPTGGGEKLFF	TGTGCCAGCAGCCCACCGACAGGGGGCGGAGAAAAACTGTTTTTT
TRBV9	-	TRBD1	TRBJ2-1	14	CASSVTGESNEQFF	TGTGCCAGCAGCGTAACAGGGGAGTCCAATGAGCAGTTCTTC
TRBV6-1	few	TRBD1	TRBJ2-7	16	CASSDPLNRGTYEQYF	TGTGCCAGCAGTGACCCTCTGAACAGGGGAACCTACGAGCAGTACTTC
TRBV6-1	many	-	TRBJ2-7	11	CASSGQEEQYF	TGTGCCAGCAGTGGACAGGAGGAGCAGTACTTC
TRBV7-9	few	TRBD2	TRBJ2-3	16	CASSPRAGLAGEAQYF	TGTGCCAGCAGCCCTAGGGCGGGACTAGCGGGAGAAGCGCAGTATTTT
TRBV28	many	TRBD1	TRBJ2-7	14	CASSYRGTGFEQYF	TGTGCCAGCAGCTACAGGGGGACCGGGTTCGAGCAGTACTTC
TRBV6-1	-	TRBD2	TRBJ2-2	17	CASSPLEAGGRVGELFF	TGTGCCAGCAGTCCCCTAGAAGCGGGAGGACGGGTCGGGGAGCTGTTTTTT
TRBV6-1	-	TRBD2	TRBJ2-7	16	CASRKGTSGSLFEQYF	TGTGCCAGCAGGAAGGGGACTAGCGGGAGTCTCTTCGAGCAGTACTTC
TRBV14	-	TRBD2	TRBJ2-1	15	CASSPRGSGTREQFF	TGTGCCAGCAGCCCACGGGGGAGCGGGACGAGGGAGCAGTTCTTC
TRBV6-1	many	TRBD2	TRBJ2-7	15	CASSEDSGGSYEQYF	TGTGCCAGCAGTGAAGATTCGGGAGGAAGCTACGAGCAGTACTTC
TRBV20-1	-	TRBD1	TRBJ2-1	15	CSASFGTGAYNEQFF	TGCAGTGCTAGCTTTGGGACAGGGGCTTACAATGAGCAGTTCTTC
TRBV20-1	-	TRBD2	TRBJ2-1	10	CSALAGGEFF	TGCAGTGCTCTAGCGGGCGGGGAGTTCTTC
TRBV30	many	TRBD1	TRBJ2-7	13	CAWTQDRAYEQYF	TGTGCCTGGACCCAGGACAGGGCGTACGAGCAGTACTTC
TRBV7-2	many	-	TRBJ1-5	13	CASSLGINQPQHF	TGTGCCAGCAGCTTAGGCATCAATCAGCCCCAGCATTTT
TRBV30	-	TRBD2	TRBJ2-3	15	CAWSVLAGTADTQYF	TGTGCCTGGAGTGTACTAGCGGGGACAGCAGATACGCAGTATTTT
TRBV12-3/TRBV12-4	-	TRBD1	TRBJ1-5	19	CASSLHRKTGTGSNQPQHF	TGTGCCAGCAGTTTACATCGGAAAACCGGGACAGGGTCAAATCAGCCCCAGCATTTT
TRBV30	-	-	TRBJ2-7	13	CAWSPGWRYEQYF	TGTGCCTGGTCGCCAGGGTGGAGGTACGAGCAGTACTTC
TRBV20-1	many	TRBD2	TRBJ2-1	15	CSATQLAGGPVEQFF	TGCAGTGCTACCCAACTAGCGGGAGGGCCCGTTGAGCAGTTCTTC
TRBV20-1	-	-	TRBJ1-3	12	CSARGFGNTIYF	TGCAGTGCTAGAGGTTTTGGAAACACCATATATTTT
TRBV7-2	many	TRBD2	TRBJ2-7	17	CASSTPKDITSDYEQYF	TGTGCCAGCAGCACACCTAAAGATATTACTAGCGACTACGAGCAGTACTTC
TRBV28	many	-	TRBJ1-5	14	CASMRDNSNQPQHF	TGTGCCAGCATGCGGGATAATAGCAATCAGCCCCAGCATTTT
TRBV7-2	few	-	TRBJ2-2	16	CASSFKIIINTGELFF	TGTGCCAGCAGCTTCAAGATCATAATCAACACCGGGGAGCTGTTTTTT
TRBV28	many	TRBD2	TRBJ2-3	17	CASSLSDRASGADTQYF	TGTGCCAGCAGTTTGTCCGACCGGGCTAGCGGGGCCGATACGCAGTATTTT
TRBV28	-	TRBD2	TRBJ2-1	13	CATYRTSYNEQFF	TGTGCCACCTACAGGACTAGTTACAATGAGCAGTTCTTC
TRBV12-3/TRBV12-4	many	TRBD1	TRBJ2-2	15	CASSLFRGHAGELFF	TGTGCCAGCAGTTTGTTCAGGGGGCACGCCGGGGAGCTGTTTTTT
TRBV12-3/TRBV12-4	-	-	TRBJ1-5	14	CASSLDGVRQPQHF	TGTGCCAGCAGCTTAGATGGGGTGAGGCAGCCCCAGCATTTT
TRBV6-2/TRBV6-3	-	TRBD1	TRBJ2-1	18	CASSYSGLVRTGESEQFF	TGTGCCAGCAGTTACTCGGGCCTCGTCCGGACAGGGGAGAGTGAGCAGTTCTTC
TRBV6-1	-	TRBD1	TRBJ1-5	15	CASSHRDSKNQPQHF	TGTGCCAGCAGCCACCGGGACAGTAAGAATCAGCCCCAGCATTTT
TRBV6-5	-	-	TRBJ1-2	13	CASSYGRDYGYTF	TGTGCCAGCAGTTACGGACGGGACTATGGCTACACCTTC
TRBV6-4	few	-	TRBJ1-5	14	CASSDGGLNQPQHF	TGTGCCAGCAGTGACGGGGGCCTCAATCAGCCCCAGCATTTT
TRBV18	few	-	TRBJ2-2	13	CASSLDSPGELFF	TGTGCCAGCTCGCTAGACAGTCCCGGGGAGCTGTTTTTT